The entry that follows covers one TCR beta chain sequence. The antigen remains unidentified. Those who donated were healthy HIV-negative adults, with no recent acute infections or vaccinations reported. This sample is part of a study of shared clonotypes between healthy human individuals. Study observations and caveats: Despite large depth, sorted-subset datasets appeared incompletely sequenced. Donors were few, which limited the genetic and exposure-history diversity represented.

Across several immunoSEQ plates, the genomic DNA of each subset was split evenly. Profiling relied on immunoSEQ multiplex PCR, and the TCRdb table lists in-frame clones only, not all of them. The data show over a million clones, about 96% seen once. This clonotype was sampled from a man in his thirties or forties in good health. Sequenced: naive CD4+ T cells sorted from blood. Subset: CD45RA+ positively selected.

CDR3 residues: CASSFGHSNTEAFF. CDR3 DNA: TGTGCCAGCAGCTTCGGGCACTCGAACACTGAAGCTTTCTTT. This chain connects TRBV11-1 to TRBJ1-1; D is unresolved. In germline, CDR1 is SGHAT, CDR2 FQDESV (reference sequence). V lost 3 bases and J lost 1, with 9 bases in between. CDR3 length: 14 residues.